Listed below are T cell receptor beta chains from one sample, sequenced in a study of shared T cell receptors in the human thymus. TCRdb's table, derived via immunoSEQ multiplex PCR, lists solely in-frame clones and lacks some. The sample lists 720,000 or so clones, 80% to 90% occurring once. These data were also filed under a second study, of human thymus T cells.

Sequencing was done on a sample of thymocytes. The receptors originated from a girl under three years old with a congenital heart defect. Each CDR3 is given with its conserved first and last residue. Each record gives: V gene, J gene, CDR3 length, clone size, D gene, CDR3 protein, CDR3 DNA. The D gene is left open where the match is weak. Expanded clones are given a class, and other clones once, few, many or no size at all.

V gene: TRBV4-1
J gene: TRBJ1-4
CDR3 length: 16
clone size: once
D gene: .
CDR3 protein: CASSQPGHPGNEKLFF
CDR3 DNA: TGCGCCAGCAGCCAGCCCGGACACCCGGGTAATGAAAAACTGTTTTTT

V gene: TRBV6-1
J gene: TRBJ1-2
CDR3 length: 15
clone size: .
D gene: .
CDR3 protein: CASSDGGAANYGYTF
CDR3 DNA: TGTGCCAGCAGTGATGGGGGGGCGGCTAACTATGGCTACACCTTC

V gene: TRBV21-1
J gene: TRBJ2-1
CDR3 length: 16
clone size: .
D gene: .
CDR3 protein: CASSLLAGGTYNEQFF
CDR3 DNA: TGTGCCAGCAGCTTACTAGCGGGGGGCACCTACAATGAGCAGTTCTTC

V gene: TRBV30
J gene: TRBJ1-1
CDR3 length: 16
clone size: once
D gene: TRBD1
CDR3 protein: CAGKNRDRGSNTEAFF
CDR3 DNA: TGTGCCGGAAAAAACCGGGACAGGGGGTCAAACACTGAAGCTTTCTTT

V gene: TRBV30
J gene: TRBJ1-1
CDR3 length: 13
clone size: .
D gene: .
CDR3 protein: CAWRDSPTGEAFF
CDR3 DNA: TGTGCCTGGAGGGACAGCCCCACCGGCGAAGCTTTCTTT

V gene: TRBV7-2
J gene: TRBJ1-3
CDR3 length: 15
clone size: few
D gene: TRBD1
CDR3 protein: CASSPRQGARNTIYF
CDR3 DNA: TGTGCCAGCAGCCCGAGACAGGGGGCTCGAAACACCATATATTTT

V gene: TRBV27
J gene: TRBJ1-5
CDR3 length: 17
clone size: .
D gene: .
CDR3 protein: CASSSNLQGEGNQPQHF
CDR3 DNA: TGTGCCAGCAGTTCCAACTTACAGGGAGAGGGCAATCAGCCCCAGCATTTT

V gene: TRBV29-1
J gene: TRBJ2-5
CDR3 length: 12
clone size: .
D gene: .
CDR3 protein: CSVVGQQETQYF
CDR3 DNA: TGCAGCGTTGTGGGGCAGCAAGAGACCCAGTACTTC

V gene: TRBV21-1
J gene: TRBJ1-2
CDR3 length: 18
clone size: .
D gene: .
CDR3 protein: CASSKSSSHRSRGYGYTF
CDR3 DNA: TGTGCCAGCAGCAAAAGTTCCTCCCACAGGTCTCGTGGCTATGGCTACACCTTC

V gene: TRBV13
J gene: TRBJ2-3
CDR3 length: 14
clone size: .
D gene: .
CDR3 protein: CASSSTECSDTQYF
CDR3 DNA: TGTGCCAGCAGCTCCACGGAGTGCTCAGATACGCAGTATTTT

V gene: TRBV7-9
J gene: TRBJ2-1
CDR3 length: 17
clone size: .
D gene: .
CDR3 protein: CASSLVVAQGTHNEQFF
CDR3 DNA: TGTGCCAGCAGCTTAGTAGTGGCACAGGGGACTCACAATGAGCAGTTCTTC

V gene: TRBV4-2
J gene: TRBJ2-5
CDR3 length: 17
clone size: .
D gene: TRBD2
CDR3 protein: CASSQGNQRGDQETQYF
CDR3 DNA: TGTGCCAGCAGCCAAGGTAACCAGCGGGGGGACCAAGAGACCCAGTACTTC

V gene: TRBV5-1
J gene: TRBJ2-2
CDR3 length: 13
clone size: .
D gene: .
CDR3 protein: CASSLDITGELFF
CDR3 DNA: TGCGCCAGCAGCTTGGACATAACCGGGGAGCTGTTTTTT

V gene: TRBV27
J gene: TRBJ2-7
CDR3 length: 13
clone size: .
D gene: .
CDR3 protein: CASSTGFPYEQYF
CDR3 DNA: TGTGCCAGCAGTACGGGGTTTCCCTACGAGCAGTACTTC

V gene: TRBV5-1
J gene: TRBJ1-2
CDR3 length: 18
clone size: .
D gene: .
CDR3 protein: CASSLAGRITFANYGYTF
CDR3 DNA: TGCGCCAGCAGCTTGGCCGGGAGAATCACGTTCGCTAACTATGGCTACACCTTC

V gene: TRBV11-2
J gene: TRBJ2-7
CDR3 length: 14
clone size: .
D gene: .
CDR3 protein: CASSRRGDTYEQYF
CDR3 DNA: TGTGCCAGCAGCCGCAGGGGGGACACCTACGAGCAGTACTTC

V gene: TRBV6-5
J gene: TRBJ1-2
CDR3 length: 14
clone size: few
D gene: TRBD1
CDR3 protein: CASSSATGRPGYTF
CDR3 DNA: TGTGCCAGCAGTTCCGCGACAGGGCGGCCTGGCTACACCTTC

V gene: TRBV6-1
J gene: TRBJ1-1
CDR3 length: 15
clone size: .
D gene: TRBD1
CDR3 protein: CASSRDRARSNEAFF
CDR3 DNA: TGTGCCAGCAGTAGGGACAGGGCCCGCAGTAATGAAGCTTTCTTT

V gene: TRBV2
J gene: TRBJ1-3
CDR3 length: 13
clone size: once
D gene: .
CDR3 protein: CASSRVVGDTIYF
CDR3 DNA: TGTGCCAGCAGTCGGGTGGTAGGGGACACCATATATTTT

V gene: TRBV5-1
J gene: TRBJ2-3
CDR3 length: 20
clone size: .
D gene: .
CDR3 protein: CASSRSRGRVTRLPLGTQYF
CDR3 DNA: TGCGCCAGCAGCCGATCAAGGGGAAGAGTTACGAGACTCCCCTTGGGCACGCAGTATTTT

V gene: TRBV10-3
J gene: TRBJ1-2
CDR3 length: 15
clone size: .
D gene: .
CDR3 protein: CAISVGRGRHYGYTF
CDR3 DNA: TGTGCCATCAGTGTCGGCAGGGGAAGGCACTATGGCTACACCTTC

V gene: TRBV4-3
J gene: TRBJ1-6
CDR3 length: 17
clone size: .
D gene: .
CDR3 protein: CASSQDRGGPGNSPLHF
CDR3 DNA: TGCGCCAGCAGCCAAGATAGGGGGGGCCCGGGTAATTCACCCCTCCACTTT

V gene: TRBV5-6
J gene: TRBJ1-1
CDR3 length: 16
clone size: .
D gene: TRBD1
CDR3 protein: CASSPDRAHLNTEAFF
CDR3 DNA: TGTGCCAGCAGCCCGGACAGGGCCCACTTGAACACTGAAGCTTTCTTT

V gene: TRBV6-5
J gene: TRBJ1-2
CDR3 length: 15
clone size: once
D gene: .
CDR3 protein: CASSYAARGSGGYTF
CDR3 DNA: TGTGCCAGCAGTTATGCGGCGCGGGGTTCGGGTGGCTACACCTTC

V gene: TRBV15
J gene: TRBJ2-4
CDR3 length: 15
clone size: .
D gene: .
CDR3 protein: CATSREGAPKNIQYF
CDR3 DNA: TGTGCCACCAGCAGAGAAGGGGCCCCCAAAAACATTCAGTACTTC

V gene: TRBV28
J gene: TRBJ1-2
CDR3 length: 18
clone size: .
D gene: .
CDR3 protein: CASSLYLGQSNALYGYTF
CDR3 DNA: TGTGCCAGCAGTTTATATCTAGGACAGTCGAATGCGCTCTATGGCTACACCTTC

V gene: TRBV19
J gene: TRBJ1-1
CDR3 length: 13
clone size: .
D gene: .
CDR3 protein: CASSRGANTEAFF
CDR3 DNA: TGTGCCAGTAGTCGGGGGGCGAACACTGAAGCTTTCTTT

V gene: TRBV29-1
J gene: TRBJ1-2
CDR3 length: 16
clone size: .
D gene: TRBD1
CDR3 protein: CSVDPGQELNLNGYTF
CDR3 DNA: TGCAGCGTTGACCCTGGACAGGAATTGAATCTCAATGGCTACACCTTC